This T cell receptor (beta chain) derives from a study of blood T cell repertoires in COVID-19 (dated by TCRdb to 2019 to 2021). A note on the overall study: Collaborator samples came from the United States, Italy and Spain and covered acute and convalescent phases of COVID-19. The prospective study material was composed of cDNA or gDNA derived from T cells, B-cell-depleted T cells, or PBMCs. The sample metadata nearly always contained a de-identified subject ID, COVID-19 status, age in years and sex. A freely available public database, intended as a resource for researchers studying the immune response to SARS-CoV-2, is where the repertoires were released. Samples came from the ongoing ImmuneRACE study (first 160 participants) plus 1,254 subjects from 6 global collaborators. Deeply sampled blood TCRbeta repertoires from subjects exposed to, actively infected with, or recovered from COVID-19 were included in the dataset. Where available, HLA class I and class II types were taken from metadata supplied by the sample provider and were not determined by assay-based typing.

In the prospective study, participants were about 18 to 95 years old, resided in approximately 22 geographic areas of the United States, and were enrolled through a virtual design. To assign participants to cohorts, the prospective study relied on clinical history that participants themselves reported in a screening survey and a study questionnaire. A participant counted as exposed if, within 2 weeks of entering the study, that participant had been in contact with someone who had a PCR-confirmed or clinician-diagnosed COVID-19 case. In the prospective study, mobile phlebotomists collected whole blood, serum and a nasopharyngeal or oropharyngeal swab from each participant. Participants in the prospective study had the option to provide additional blood draws and questionnaires over a roughly 2-month period. Blood samples from the prospective study were shipped frozen or at room temperature prior to DNA extraction.

On this clone: Its antigen specificity is not known. No much larger clone exists at a distance of one base, and base qualities are not known.

Paper-wide results and their limitations: Clinical and demographic metadata were provided uncurated, with the amount varying by source and participant.

From its cysteine to its phenylalanine, the CDR3 spans 15 amino acids. CDR3 DNA is the only sequence kept; it has 45 bases, read in frame from the first base. Germline trimming amounts to 2 bases on V and 5 bases on J, with 8 as the count of junction bases outside the gene matches. Reading the germline V gene gives CDR1 MGHRA and CDR2 YSYEKL. The immunoSEQ Assay, a bias-controlled multiplex PCR, was used to amplify TCRbeta CDR3 regions from genomic DNA. As for how the authors treated the data: The number of nucleated cells in each sample was estimated by amplification of reference gene primers within the assay. To quantify the absolute abundance of each unique TCRbeta CDR3 rearrangement, sequence reads were collapsed and filtered. For each sample, productive Simpson clonality was calculated as the square root of Simpson's diversity index over productive rearrangements. This immuneACCESS table, as held by TCRdb, lists in-frame sequences with V and J called but not all clones. Of the missing ones, under half trace to an unresolved V gene in checked studies; the others have no known cause. That table gives V, J and clone size, and the DNA gave D and trimming. Here the sample has over 130,000 clones; more than 80% occur a single time. The ten largest make up 1.6% of the sample.

This sequence originates from a woman aged 18-30 years who had been exposed to COVID-19. This chain is built from TRBV4-1 and TRBJ1-2, with 7 bases in between that match TRBD1. The sample was PBMCs or T cells enriched from blood (not recorded which). The nucleotide sequence is TGCGCCAGCAGCCAATTTTCGGACAGGTTGTATGGCTACACCTTC. Its amino acids are CASSQFSDRLYGYTF.